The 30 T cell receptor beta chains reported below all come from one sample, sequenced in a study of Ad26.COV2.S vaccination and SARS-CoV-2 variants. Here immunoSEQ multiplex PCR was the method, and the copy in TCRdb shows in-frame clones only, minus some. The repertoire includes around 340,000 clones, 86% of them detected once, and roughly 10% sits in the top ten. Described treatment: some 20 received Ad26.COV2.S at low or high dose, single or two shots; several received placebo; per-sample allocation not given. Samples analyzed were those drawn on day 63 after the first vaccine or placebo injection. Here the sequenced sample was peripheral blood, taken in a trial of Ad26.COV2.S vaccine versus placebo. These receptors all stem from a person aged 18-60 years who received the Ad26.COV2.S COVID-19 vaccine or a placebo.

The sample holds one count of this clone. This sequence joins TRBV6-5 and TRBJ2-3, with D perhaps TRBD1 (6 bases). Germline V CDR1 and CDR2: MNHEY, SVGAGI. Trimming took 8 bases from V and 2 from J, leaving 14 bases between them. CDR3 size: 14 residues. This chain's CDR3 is CASARTADTDTQYF. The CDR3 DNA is TGTGCCAGCGCAAGGACAGCAGACACAGATACGCAGTATTTT.

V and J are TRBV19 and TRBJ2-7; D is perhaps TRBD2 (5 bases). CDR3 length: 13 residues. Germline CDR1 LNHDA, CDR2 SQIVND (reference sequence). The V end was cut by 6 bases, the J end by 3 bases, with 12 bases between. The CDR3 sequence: CASRGPGSYEQYF. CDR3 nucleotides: TGTGCCAGTAGGGGTCCGGGGAGCTACGAGCAGTACTTC. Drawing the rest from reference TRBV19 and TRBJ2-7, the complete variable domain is DGGITQSPKYLFRKEGQNVTLSCEQNLNHDAMYWYRQDPGQGLRLIYYSQIVNDFQKGDIAEGYSVSREKKESFPLTVTSAQKNPTAFYLCASRGPGSYEQYFGPGTRLTVT.

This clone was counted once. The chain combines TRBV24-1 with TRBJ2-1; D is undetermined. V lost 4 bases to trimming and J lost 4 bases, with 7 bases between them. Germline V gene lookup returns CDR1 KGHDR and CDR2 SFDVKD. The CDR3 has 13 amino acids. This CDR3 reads CATSENKYNEQFF. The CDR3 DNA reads TGTGCCACCAGTGAAAACAAGTACAATGAGCAGTTCTTC.

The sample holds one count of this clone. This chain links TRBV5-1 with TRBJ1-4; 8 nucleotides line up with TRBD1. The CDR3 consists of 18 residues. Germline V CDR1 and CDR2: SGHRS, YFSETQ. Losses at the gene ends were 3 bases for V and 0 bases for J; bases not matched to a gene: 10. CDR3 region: CASSSGTGWVATNEKLFF. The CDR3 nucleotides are TGCGCCAGCAGCTCCGGGACAGGATGGGTTGCAACTAATGAAAAACTGTTTTTT.

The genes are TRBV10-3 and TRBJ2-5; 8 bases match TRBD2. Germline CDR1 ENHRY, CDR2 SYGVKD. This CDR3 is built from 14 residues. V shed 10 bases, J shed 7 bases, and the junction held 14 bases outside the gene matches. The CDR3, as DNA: TGTGCCACCACGGGAGGGGGGGACTTAGGGACCCAGTACTTC. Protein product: CATTGGGDLGTQYF.

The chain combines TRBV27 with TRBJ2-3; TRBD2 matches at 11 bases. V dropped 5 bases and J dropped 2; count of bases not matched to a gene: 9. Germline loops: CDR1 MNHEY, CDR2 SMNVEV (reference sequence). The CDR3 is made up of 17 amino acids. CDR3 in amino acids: CASSRRASGGFTDTQYF. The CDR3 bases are TGTGCCAGCAGTCGCCGGGCTAGCGGGGGGTTCACAGATACGCAGTATTTT.

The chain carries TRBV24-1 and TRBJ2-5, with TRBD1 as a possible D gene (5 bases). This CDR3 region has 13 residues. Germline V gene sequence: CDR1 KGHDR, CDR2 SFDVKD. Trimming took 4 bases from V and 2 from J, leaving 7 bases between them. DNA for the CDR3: TGTGCCACCAGTGACGACAGTCAAGAGACCCAGTACTTC. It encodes CATSDDSQETQYF.

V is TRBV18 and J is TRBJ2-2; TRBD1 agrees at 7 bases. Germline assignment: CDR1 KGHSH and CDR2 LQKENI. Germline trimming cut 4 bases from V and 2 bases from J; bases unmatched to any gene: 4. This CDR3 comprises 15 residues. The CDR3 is CASSLDRVNTGELFF. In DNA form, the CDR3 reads TGTGCCAGCTCACTCGACAGGGTCAACACCGGGGAGCTGTTTTTT.

The CDR3 sequence is CSGKQGSKNIQYF. The CDR3 DNA reads as TGCAGCGGGAAACAGGGTTCCAAAAACATTCAGTACTTC. The chain uses TRBV29-1 and TRBJ2-4, with D perhaps matching TRBD1 (6 bases). Germline V CDR1 and CDR2: SQVTM, ANQGSEA. The CDR3 is 13 amino acids. Trimming shortened V by 7 bases and J by 2 bases, and 12 bases separated the two germline ends.

The CDR3 region is CASRWGLLGNTEAFF. The CDR3 bases are TGTGCCAGCAGGTGGGGTTTGTTGGGAAATACTGAAGCTTTCTTT. The chain is built from TRBV6-5 and TRBJ1-1, with D unresolved. CDR3 size: 15 residues. Germline CDR1 reads MNHEY; CDR2 reads SVGAGI. V was trimmed by 6 bases and J by 5 bases, leaving 19 bases between them.

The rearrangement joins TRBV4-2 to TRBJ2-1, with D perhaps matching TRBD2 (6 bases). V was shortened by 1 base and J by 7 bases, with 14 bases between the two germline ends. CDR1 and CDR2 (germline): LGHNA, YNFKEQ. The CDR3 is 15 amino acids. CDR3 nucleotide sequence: TGTGCCAGCAGCCAAGGGACTACACGGGATAATGAGCAGTTCTTC. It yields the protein CASSQGTTRDNEQFF.

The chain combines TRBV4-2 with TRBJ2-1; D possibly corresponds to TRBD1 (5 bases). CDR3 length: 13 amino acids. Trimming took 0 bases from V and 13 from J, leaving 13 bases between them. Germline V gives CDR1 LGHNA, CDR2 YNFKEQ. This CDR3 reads CASSQEGWQGQFF. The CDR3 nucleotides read TGTGCCAGCAGCCAAGAAGGATGGCAGGGCCAGTTCTTC.

The CDR3, as DNA: TGTGCCAGTAGTATCAATGACAGGGCAACTAATGAAAAACTGTTTTTT. As protein: CASSINDRATNEKLFF. The V gene is TRBV19, the J gene TRBJ1-4; TRBD1 matches 7 bases. The CDR3 consists of 16 residues. CDR1 LNHDA and CDR2 SQIVND come from the germline V gene (reference sequence). J was trimmed by 0 bases and V by 3 bases; bases with no gene match: 4.

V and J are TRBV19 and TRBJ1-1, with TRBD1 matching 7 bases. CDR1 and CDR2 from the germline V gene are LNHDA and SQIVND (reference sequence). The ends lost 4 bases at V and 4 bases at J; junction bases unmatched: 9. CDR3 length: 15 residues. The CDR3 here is CASSTHRGPGTEAFF. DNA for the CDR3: TGTGCCAGTAGTACCCATAGGGGGCCGGGCACTGAAGCTTTCTTT.

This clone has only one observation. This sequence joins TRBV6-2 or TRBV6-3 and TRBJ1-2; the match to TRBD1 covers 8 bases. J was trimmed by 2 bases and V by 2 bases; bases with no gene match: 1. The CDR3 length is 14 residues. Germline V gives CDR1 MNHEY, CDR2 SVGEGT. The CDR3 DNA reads TGTGCCAGCAGTTACCGACAGGGGAACTATGGCTACACCTTC. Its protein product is CASSYRQGNYGYTF.

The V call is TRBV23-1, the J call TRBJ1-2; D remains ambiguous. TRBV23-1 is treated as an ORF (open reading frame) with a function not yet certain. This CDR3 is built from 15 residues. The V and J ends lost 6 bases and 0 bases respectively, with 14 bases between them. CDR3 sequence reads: CASSPRMDPNYGYTF. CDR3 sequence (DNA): TGCGCCAGCAGCCCCCGGATGGACCCTAACTATGGCTACACCTTC.

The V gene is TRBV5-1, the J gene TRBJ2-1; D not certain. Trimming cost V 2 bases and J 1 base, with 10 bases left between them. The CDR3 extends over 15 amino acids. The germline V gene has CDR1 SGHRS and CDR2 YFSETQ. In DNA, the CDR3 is TGCGCCAGCAGCTTCGACGGGCCTTCCTACAATGAGCAGTTCTTC. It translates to CASSFDGPSYNEQFF.

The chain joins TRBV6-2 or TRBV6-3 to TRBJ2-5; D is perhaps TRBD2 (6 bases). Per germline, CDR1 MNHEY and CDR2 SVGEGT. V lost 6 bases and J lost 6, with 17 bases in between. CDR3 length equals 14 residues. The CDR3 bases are TGTGCCAGCAGCCAGGTGGGAGGAGGAAAGACCCAGTACTTC. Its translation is CASSQVGGGKTQYF.

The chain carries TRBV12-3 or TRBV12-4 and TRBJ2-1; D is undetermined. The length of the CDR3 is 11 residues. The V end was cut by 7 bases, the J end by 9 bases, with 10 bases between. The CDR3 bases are TGTGCCAGCATCCTTGATGTTGAGCAGTTCTTC. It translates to CASILDVEQFF.

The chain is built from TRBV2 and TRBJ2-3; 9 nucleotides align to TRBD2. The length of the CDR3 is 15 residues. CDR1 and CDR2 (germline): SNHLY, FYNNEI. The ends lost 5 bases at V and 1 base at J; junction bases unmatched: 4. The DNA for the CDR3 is TGTGCCAGCAGTCGGACTAGCGCCCGCACAGATACGCAGTATTTT. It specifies CASSRTSARTDTQYF.

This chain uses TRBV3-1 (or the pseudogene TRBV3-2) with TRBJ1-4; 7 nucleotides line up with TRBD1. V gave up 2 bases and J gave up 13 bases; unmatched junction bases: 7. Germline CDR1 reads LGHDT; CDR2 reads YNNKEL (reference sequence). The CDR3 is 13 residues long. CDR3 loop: CASSQRGQLRLFF. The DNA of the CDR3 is TGTGCCAGCAGCCAAAGGGGGCAGTTAAGACTGTTTTTT.

CDR3 protein: CASSQQSISEAFF. The CDR3 coding sequence is TGTGCCAGCAGTCAACAATCAATCTCTGAAGCTTTCTTT. This chain connects TRBV6-2 or TRBV6-3 to TRBJ1-1; D is undetermined. Germline loops: CDR1 MNHEY, CDR2 SVGEGT. The CDR3 is 13 amino acids. The V end was cut by 5 bases, the J end by 6 bases, with 13 bases between.

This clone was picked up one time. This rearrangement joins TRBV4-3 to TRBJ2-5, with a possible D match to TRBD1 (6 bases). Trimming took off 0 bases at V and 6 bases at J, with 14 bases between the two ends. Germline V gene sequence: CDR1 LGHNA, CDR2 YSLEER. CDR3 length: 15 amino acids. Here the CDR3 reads CASSQEQGSSKTQYF. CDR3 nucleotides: TGCGCCAGCAGCCAAGAACAGGGATCTTCTAAGACCCAGTACTTC.

In nucleotides, the CDR3 is TGTGCCAGCAGCCAAGATCTACAAAGCCAAGAGACCCAGTACTTC. Translated: CASSQDLQSQETQYF. This rearrangement joins TRBV4-2 to TRBJ2-5; no clear D gene. Trimming shortened V by 0 bases and J by 1 base, and 9 bases separated the two germline ends. This CDR3 has 15 residues. Germline CDR1 reads LGHNA; CDR2 reads YNFKEQ.

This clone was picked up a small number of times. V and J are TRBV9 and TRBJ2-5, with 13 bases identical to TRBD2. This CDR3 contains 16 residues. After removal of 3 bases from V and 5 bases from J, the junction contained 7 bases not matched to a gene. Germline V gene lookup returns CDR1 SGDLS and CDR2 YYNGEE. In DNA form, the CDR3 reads TGTGCCAGCAGCGGTGGACTAGCGGGGGATTCGGAGACCCAGTACTTC. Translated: CASSGGLAGDSETQYF.

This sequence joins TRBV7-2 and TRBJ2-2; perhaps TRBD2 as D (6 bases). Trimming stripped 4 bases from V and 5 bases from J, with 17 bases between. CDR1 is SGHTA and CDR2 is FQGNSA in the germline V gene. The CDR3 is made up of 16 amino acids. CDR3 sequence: CASSSRWASVTGELFF. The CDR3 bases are TGTGCCAGCAGCTCAAGGTGGGCTAGCGTGACCGGGGAGCTGTTTTTT.

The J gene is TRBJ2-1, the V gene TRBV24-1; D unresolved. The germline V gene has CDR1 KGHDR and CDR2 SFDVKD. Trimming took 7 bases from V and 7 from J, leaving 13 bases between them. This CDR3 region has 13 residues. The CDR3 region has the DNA TGTGCCACCAGCCTGGGCCTGGGGAATGAGCAGTTCTTC. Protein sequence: CATSLGLGNEQFF.

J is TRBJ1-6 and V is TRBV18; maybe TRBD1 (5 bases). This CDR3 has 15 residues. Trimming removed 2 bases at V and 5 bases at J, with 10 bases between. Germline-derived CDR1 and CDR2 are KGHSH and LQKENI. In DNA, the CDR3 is TGTGCCAGCTCACCAGTAGGACAACATAATTCACCCCTCCACTTT. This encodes CASSPVGQHNSPLHF. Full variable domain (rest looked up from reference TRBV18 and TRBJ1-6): NAGVMQNPRHLVRRRGQEARLRCSPMKGHSHVYWYRQLPEEGLKFMVYLQKENIIDESGMPKERFSAEFPKEGPSILRIQQVVRGDSAAYFCASSPVGQHNSPLHFGNGTRLTVT.

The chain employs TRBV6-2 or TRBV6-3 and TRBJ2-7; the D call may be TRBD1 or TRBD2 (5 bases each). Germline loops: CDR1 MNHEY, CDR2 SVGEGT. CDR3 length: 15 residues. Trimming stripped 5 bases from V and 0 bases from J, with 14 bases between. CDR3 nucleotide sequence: TGTGCCAGCAGTGGGACGCCCTCGAGCTCCTACGAGCAGTACTTC. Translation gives CASSGTPSSSYEQYF.

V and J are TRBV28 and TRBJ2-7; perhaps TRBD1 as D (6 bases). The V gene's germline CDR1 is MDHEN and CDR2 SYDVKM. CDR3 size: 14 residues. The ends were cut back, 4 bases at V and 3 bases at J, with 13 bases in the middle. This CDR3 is CASSSQGTDYEQYF. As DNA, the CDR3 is TGTGCCAGCAGTTCCCAGGGGACGGACTACGAGCAGTACTTC.